One and the same sample provided the 23 T cell receptor beta chains below, sequenced in a study of T cell responses to AZD1222 COVID-19 vaccine. Some clones are missing from TCRdb's copy, which holds only in-frame ones; the method was immunoSEQ multiplex PCR. Among 150,000 or so clones listed, 89% were seen once. The input for sequencing was peripheral blood, taken on day 0 of AZD1222 vaccination. The receptors shown here come from an adult in good health.

The V call is TRBV28, the J call TRBJ1-1, with D unresolved. CDR1 and CDR2 from the germline V gene are MDHEN and SYDVKM. V lost 6 bases and J 0 bases, leaving 11 bases between the germline ends. CDR3 length: 14 residues. Here the CDR3 DNA reads TGTGCCAGCAGCCTACAAACAGTGAACACTGAAGCTTTCTTT. This codes for CASSLQTVNTEAFF.

The chain has TRBV12-3 or TRBV12-4 and TRBJ2-7; no firm D call. The CDR3 has 12 amino acids. V gave up 2 bases and J gave up 5 bases, with 7 bases separating them. CDR3 in amino acids: CASSLRENEQYF. In nucleotides, the CDR3 is TGTGCCAGCAGTTTACGCGAGAACGAGCAGTACTTC.

The V gene is TRBV7-2, the J gene TRBJ1-5, with D maybe TRBD1 (5 bases). The CDR3 extends over 14 amino acids. Germline V CDR1 and CDR2: SGHTA, FQGNSA. Trimming took 0 bases from V and 6 from J, leaving 9 bases between them. The DNA of the CDR3 is TGTGCCAGCAGCTTAGCAGGGGAGGGTCAGCCCCAGCATTTT. Its protein product is CASSLAGEGQPQHF.

The V gene is TRBV11-2, the J gene TRBJ1-3; 7 nucleotides line up with TRBD1. The germline gives CDR1 SGHAT, CDR2 FQNNGV. The CDR3 length is 14 residues. With V trimmed by 5 bases and J by 2 bases, 3 bases remained unmatched. CDR3 protein: CASSVQGTGNTIYF. The CDR3 DNA reads as TGTGCCAGCAGCGTACAGGGGACTGGAAACACCATATATTTT. Full variable domain (remainder filled in from reference TRBV11-2 and TRBJ1-3): EAGVAQSPRYKIIEKRQSVAFWCNPISGHATLYWYQQILGQGPKLLIQFQNNGVVDDSQLPKDRFSAERLKGVDSTLKIQPAKLEDSAVYLCASSVQGTGNTIYFGEGSWLTVV.

CDR3 residues: CASSPLVSSTEAFF. In DNA form, the CDR3 reads TGTGCCAGCAGCCCCCTGGTCAGCAGCACTGAAGCTTTCTTT. The rearrangement joins TRBV11-2 to TRBJ1-1; D gene unclear. Germline loops: CDR1 SGHAT, CDR2 FQNNGV. The V end lost 5 bases, the J end lost 4 bases, and 14 bases lay between the germline ends. The CDR3 runs 14 residues.

The CDR3 DNA is TGTGCCAGCACTGTCGGGGGTGGAACCCAGCATTTT. Translation gives CASTVGGGTQHF. This chain connects TRBV28 to TRBJ1-5; D may be TRBD1 (5 bases). V lost 7 bases and J 11 bases, leaving 15 bases between the germline ends. This CDR3 has 12 residues. The germline CDR1 and CDR2 sequences are MDHEN and SYDVKM.

The CDR3, as DNA: TGCGCCAGCAGCCTTAGAGTCGGTTCTGGAAACACCATATATTTT. Translation gives CASSLRVGSGNTIYF. This chain connects TRBV4-1 to TRBJ1-3; D not resolved. Deletions cut 4 bases from V and 1 base from J, with 11 bases between. Per the germline V gene, CDR1 is MGHRA and CDR2 is YSYEKL. The CDR3 extends over 15 amino acids.

The chain recombines TRBV30 with TRBJ1-3; 9 nucleotides agree with TRBD1. The CDR3 covers 14 residues. Germline values: CDR1 GTSNPN, CDR2 SVGIG (reference sequence). The V and J ends lost 2 bases and 3 bases, in that order; junction bases with no gene match: 2. For the CDR3, the DNA is TGTGCCTGGAGTACAGGGGGCTTTGGAAACACCATATATTTT. Protein product: CAWSTGGFGNTIYF.

The sample holds one count of this clone. CDR3 bases: TGTGCCAGCAGCGGACAGGGGCTGAGCAATCAGCCCCAGCATTTT. Protein: CASSGQGLSNQPQHF. This chain connects TRBV27 to TRBJ1-5, with 9 bases matching TRBD1. The junction had 4 bases not matched to a gene; V was cut back by 6 bases and J by 1 base. Germline V gene sequence: CDR1 MNHEY, CDR2 SMNVEV (reference sequence). The CDR3 has 15 amino acids.

This chain uses TRBV21-1 with TRBJ1-3; the DNA was not used to check the table's D call, TRBD1. TRBV21-1 is a pseudogene. This CDR3 has 15 residues. CDR3 coding DNA: TGTGCCAGCAGCAACGGGCAGGGGGCGGGAAACACCATATATTTT. This codes for CASSNGQGAGNTIYF.

The chain combines TRBV6-4 with TRBJ2-5; tentatively, D is TRBD1 (7 bases). CDR1 MRHNA and CDR2 SNTAGT come from the germline V gene. The CDR3 has 16 amino acids. V was pared by 3 bases and J by 2 bases, with 16 bases between. CDR3 sequence reads: CASSETAAGGQETQYF. CDR3 coding DNA: TGTGCCAGCAGTGAAACCGCGGCAGGGGGGCAAGAGACCCAGTACTTC.

This clone was seen only once. CDR3 sequence reads: CASSPPRPNQETQYF. CDR3 in DNA: TGTGCCAGCTCACCACCGAGACCTAACCAAGAGACCCAGTACTTC. The chain carries TRBV18 and TRBJ2-5; D is unclear. Looked up from germline, CDR1 is KGHSH and CDR2 is LQKENI. The CDR3 consists of 15 residues. The germline V and J ends were trimmed by 0 bases and 0 bases, with 8 bases remaining between them.

The V and J genes are TRBV28 and TRBJ1-1; TRBD1 aligns across 9 bases. CDR1 is MDHEN, CDR2 SYDVKM, per germline. The length of the CDR3 is 13 residues. Trimming removed 7 bases from V and 6 bases from J; junction bases left unmatched: 6. This CDR3 is CASIPGQGPEAFF. For the CDR3, the DNA is TGTGCCAGCATCCCGGGACAGGGCCCTGAAGCTTTCTTT.

The table lists this clone with a count of one. J is TRBJ1-5 and V is TRBV28, with unresolved D. Germline CDR1 MDHEN, CDR2 SYDVKM. The V and J ends lost 5 bases and 0 bases respectively, with 17 bases between them. CDR3 length: 17 residues. The CDR3, as DNA: TGTGCCAGCAGTACGCCCGGTACACTTTATAGCAATCAGCCCCAGCATTTT. As protein: CASSTPGTLYSNQPQHF.

This rearrangement joins TRBV7-9 to TRBJ2-1, with TRBD2 matching 10 bases. Germline CDR1 reads SEHNR; CDR2 reads FQNEAQ (reference sequence). The CDR3 contains 15 residues. Unmatched junction bases numbered 11, after V lost 5 bases and J lost 10 bases. Here the CDR3 reads CASSPRVSSGREQFF. The DNA for the CDR3 is TGTGCCAGCAGCCCACGGGTCTCTAGCGGGAGAGAGCAGTTCTTC.

The V and J genes are TRBV19 and TRBJ2-5, with TRBD2 matching over 10 bases. This CDR3 is built from 16 residues. The V gene's germline CDR1 is LNHDA and CDR2 SQIVND (reference sequence). The junction had 9 bases not matched to a gene; V was cut back by 7 bases and J by 1 base. CDR3 sequence: CASTLGASGSQETQYF. The DNA for the CDR3 is TGTGCCAGTACATTGGGGGCTAGCGGGAGCCAAGAGACCCAGTACTTC.

J is TRBJ1-1 and V is TRBV3-1 (or the pseudogene TRBV3-2), with D perhaps TRBD1 (5 bases). CDR3 length equals 13 residues. CDR1 and CDR2 (germline): LGHDT, YNNKEL (reference sequence). V gave up 3 bases and J gave up 11 bases, with 16 bases separating them. This CDR3 is CASSQSGGSGAFF. The CDR3, as DNA: TGTGCCAGCAGCCAGAGTGGGGGGTCTGGGGCTTTCTTT.

V usage is TRBV6-6 and J usage is TRBJ1-6; the D is unclear. Per the germline V gene, CDR1 is MNHNY and CDR2 is SVGAGI (reference sequence). The CDR3 runs to 14 residues. V lost 4 bases to trimming and J lost 5 bases, with 9 bases between them. In nucleotides, the CDR3 is TGTGCCAGCAGTTCGGACGGGAATAATTCACCCCTCCACTTT. It codes for CASSSDGNNSPLHF.

The chain recombines TRBV5-1 with TRBJ1-2; 11 bases match TRBD1. This CDR3 is 17 amino acids long. Losses at the gene ends were 3 bases for V and 3 bases for J; bases not matched to a gene: 10. CDR1 and CDR2 from the germline V gene are SGHRS and YFSETQ. The CDR3 DNA reads as TGCGCCAGCAGCTCCTTGGGACAGGGGGTCGGGTACTATGGCTACACCTTC. This codes for CASSSLGQGVGYYGYTF. Looking up the rest from reference TRBV5-1 and TRBJ1-2 gives the full variable domain: KAGVTQTPRYLIKTRGQQVTLSCSPISGHRSVSWYQQTPGQGLQFLFEYFSETQRNKGNFPGRFSGRQFSNSRSEMNVSTLELGDSALYLCASSSLGQGVGYYGYTFGSGTRLTVV.

The rearrangement links TRBV28 to TRBJ1-2; TRBD1 matches 7 bases. Trimming removed 3 bases from V and 8 bases from J; junction bases left unmatched: 6. The CDR3 has 13 amino acids. Germline V CDR1 and CDR2: MDHEN, SYDVKM. CDR3 sequence (DNA): TGTGCCAGCAGTTTCCGGACAGGTCGGGGCTACACCTTC. Its protein is CASSFRTGRGYTF.

V usage is TRBV28 and J usage is TRBJ1-2; weak D call: TRBD1 (6 bases). With 3 bases removed from V and 4 bases from J, the gap between germline ends came to 18 bases. Per the germline V gene, CDR1 is MDHEN and CDR2 is SYDVKM. This CDR3 has 16 amino acids. The chain's CDR3 is CASSFMGGQGSYGYTF. The CDR3 bases are TGTGCCAGCAGTTTTATGGGTGGTCAGGGGAGCTATGGCTACACCTTC.

CDR3 region: CASRTGTSGTSEYF. The CDR3 nucleotides read TGTGCCAGCAGAACCGGGACTAGCGGGACCTCGGAGTACTTC. The V gene is TRBV27, the J gene TRBJ2-5, with 13 bases lining up with TRBD2. V shed 6 bases, J shed 12 bases, and the junction held 10 bases outside the gene matches. This CDR3 region has 14 residues. Germline V gene data show CDR1 as MNHEY and CDR2 as SMNVEV (reference sequence).

V gene TRBV2 combines with J gene TRBJ2-1; TRBD1 or TRBD2 may be the D gene (6 bases each). CDR3 length equals 12 residues. V lost 6 bases and J 9 bases, leaving 12 bases between the germline ends. Germline V gives CDR1 SNHLY, CDR2 FYNNEI. CDR3 DNA: TGTGCCAGCAGCGATGGGGGGCTTGAGCAGTTCTTC. Amino acids: CASSDGGLEQFF.